This entry features one TCR beta chain sequence. These data originate in a study of control samples from healthy donors and cancer patients. Assay used: immunoSEQ multiplex PCR; TCRdb lists only in-frame clones, some missing. In the table there are 250,000 to 300,000 clones, around 80% of which are singletons. Sequencing input: PBMCs. The TCR originated in an older woman with lung cancer.

The DNA of the CDR3 is TGCGCCAGCAGCGTGGGACAGGGCGATCAGCCCCAGCATTTT. It translates to CASSVGQGDQPQHF. V and J are TRBV5-1 and TRBJ1-5; TRBD1 agrees at 9 bases. Germline CDR1 and CDR2: SGHRS and YFSETQ. V lost 4 bases and J lost 5; bases outside the gene matches: 4. CDR3 length: 14 amino acids.